This TCR beta chain was sequenced during a study of blood T cells in healthy people across ages. Study-level points and caveats: Strong correlation existed between TCR beta diversity and naive T cell percentage. Roughly linear age-related decline in beta diversity appeared, significant by age around 38.

For the second PCR, which ran for about 6 to 11 cycles, a sample-barcoded 5' primer and a J-beta primer mix were used. Each cDNA molecule, via a template-switch adaptor with 12 random nucleotides, was tagged. MiXCR, applied by TCRdb to the 5' RACE reads, yields one record per CDR3 protein. The sample lists approximately 680,000 distinct CDR3 sequences, 32% seen once, with just over 15% in the top ten. This clonotype was picked up many times. Its target is unknown. The germline CDR1 and CDR2 sequences are LNHNV and YYDKDF (reference sequence). The CDR3 runs to 13 residues. Trimming took off 6 bases at V and 1 base at J, with 8 bases between the two ends.

The sequenced material came from blood. The receptor comes from an elderly woman in good health. The V and J genes are TRBV15 and TRBJ2-3; D is unresolved. The DNA for the CDR3 is TGTGCCACCAGTGGTGGGGGCACAGATACGCAGTATTTT. Translating gives CATSGGGTDTQYF. The entire variable domain, with the rest obtained from reference TRBV15 and TRBJ2-3, is as follows: DAMVIQNPRYQVTQFGKPVTLSCSQTLNHNVMYWYQQKSSQAPKLLFHYYDKDFNNEADTPDNFQSRRPNTSFCFLDIRSPGLGDTAMYLCATSGGGTDTQYFGPGTRLTVL.